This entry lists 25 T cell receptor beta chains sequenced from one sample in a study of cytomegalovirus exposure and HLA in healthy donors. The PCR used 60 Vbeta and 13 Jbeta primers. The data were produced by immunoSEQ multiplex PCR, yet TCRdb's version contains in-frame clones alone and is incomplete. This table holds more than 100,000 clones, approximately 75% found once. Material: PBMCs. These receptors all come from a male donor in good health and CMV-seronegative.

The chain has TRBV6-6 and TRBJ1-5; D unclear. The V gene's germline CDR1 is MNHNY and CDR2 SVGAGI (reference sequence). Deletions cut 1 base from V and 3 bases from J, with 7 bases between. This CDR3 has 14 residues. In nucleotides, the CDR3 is TGTGCCAGCAGTTACTTTACATACAATCAGCCCCAGCATTTT. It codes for CASSYFTYNQPQHF.

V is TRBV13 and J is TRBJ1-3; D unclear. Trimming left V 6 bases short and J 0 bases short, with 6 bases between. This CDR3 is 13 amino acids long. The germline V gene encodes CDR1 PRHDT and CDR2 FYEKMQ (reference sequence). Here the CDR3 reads CASRRFSGNTIYF. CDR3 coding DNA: TGTGCCAGCAGACGGTTCTCTGGAAACACCATATATTTT.

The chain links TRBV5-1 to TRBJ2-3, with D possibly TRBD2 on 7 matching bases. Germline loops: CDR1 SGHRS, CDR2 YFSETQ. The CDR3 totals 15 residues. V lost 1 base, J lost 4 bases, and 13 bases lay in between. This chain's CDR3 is CASSLRGARADTQYF. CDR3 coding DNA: TGCGCCAGCAGCTTGCGGGGGGCCAGGGCAGATACGCAGTATTTT.

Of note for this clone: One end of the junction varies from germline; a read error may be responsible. CDR3 DNA sequence: TGCGCCAGCAGCCCCTCTGCCCCTTCCTACGGGCAGTACTTC. It specifies CASSPSAPSYGQYF. This sequence joins TRBV5-1 and TRBJ2-7; no clear D gene. The CDR3 loop spans 14 amino acids. Germline V gene sequence: CDR1 SGHRS, CDR2 YFSETQ.

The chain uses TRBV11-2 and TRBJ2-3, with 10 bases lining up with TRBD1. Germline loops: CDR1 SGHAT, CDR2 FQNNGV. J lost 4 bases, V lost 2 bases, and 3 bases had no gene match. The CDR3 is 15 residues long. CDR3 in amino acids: CASSLSTGGADTQYF. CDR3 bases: TGTGCCAGCAGCTTATCGACAGGGGGCGCAGATACGCAGTATTTT.

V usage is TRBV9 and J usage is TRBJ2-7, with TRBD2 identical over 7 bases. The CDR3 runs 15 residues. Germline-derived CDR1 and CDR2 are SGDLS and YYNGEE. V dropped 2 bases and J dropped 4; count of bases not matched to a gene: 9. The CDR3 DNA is TGTGCCAGCAGCGTCGAGGGACTACCAGTTTACGAGCAGTACTTC. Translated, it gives CASSVEGLPVYEQYF.

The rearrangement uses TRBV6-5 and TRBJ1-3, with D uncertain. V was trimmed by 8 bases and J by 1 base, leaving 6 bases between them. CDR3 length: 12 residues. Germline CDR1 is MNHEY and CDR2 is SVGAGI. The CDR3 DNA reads TGTGCCAGCGGGAGTTCTGGAAACACCATATATTTT. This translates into CASGSSGNTIYF.

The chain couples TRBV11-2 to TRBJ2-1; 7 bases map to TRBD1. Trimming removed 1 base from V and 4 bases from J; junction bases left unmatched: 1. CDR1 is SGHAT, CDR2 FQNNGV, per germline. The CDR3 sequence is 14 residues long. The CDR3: CASSLGTGYNEQFF. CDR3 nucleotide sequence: TGTGCCAGCAGCTTAGGGACAGGATACAATGAGCAGTTCTTC.

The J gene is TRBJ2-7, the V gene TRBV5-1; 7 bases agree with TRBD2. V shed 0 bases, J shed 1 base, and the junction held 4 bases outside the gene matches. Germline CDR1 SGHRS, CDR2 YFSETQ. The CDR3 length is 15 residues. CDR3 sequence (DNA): TGCGCCAGCAGCTTGGTCACGGGGGGTTCCTACGAGCAGTACTTC. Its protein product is CASSLVTGGSYEQYF.

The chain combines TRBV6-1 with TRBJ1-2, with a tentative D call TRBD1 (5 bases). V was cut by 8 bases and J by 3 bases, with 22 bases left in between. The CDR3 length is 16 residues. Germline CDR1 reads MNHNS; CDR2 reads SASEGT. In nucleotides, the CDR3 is TGTGCCAGCGGTGGAGACACAAGGGGCAGGTACTATGGCTACACCTTC. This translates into CASGGDTRGRYYGYTF.

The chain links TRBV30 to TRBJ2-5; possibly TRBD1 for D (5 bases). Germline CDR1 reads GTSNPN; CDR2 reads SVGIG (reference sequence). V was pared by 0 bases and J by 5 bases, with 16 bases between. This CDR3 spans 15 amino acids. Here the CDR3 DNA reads TGTGCCTGGAGTGTGGGTAGTGGGGCATCGGAGACCCAGTACTTC. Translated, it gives CAWSVGSGASETQYF.

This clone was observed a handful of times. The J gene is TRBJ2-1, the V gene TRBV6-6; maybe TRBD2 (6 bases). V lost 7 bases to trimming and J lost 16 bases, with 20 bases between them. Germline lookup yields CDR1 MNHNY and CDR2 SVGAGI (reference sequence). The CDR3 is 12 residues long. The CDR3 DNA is TGTGCCAGCATCACGCCGGGGACTCGAGCCTTCTTC. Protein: CASITPGTRAFF.

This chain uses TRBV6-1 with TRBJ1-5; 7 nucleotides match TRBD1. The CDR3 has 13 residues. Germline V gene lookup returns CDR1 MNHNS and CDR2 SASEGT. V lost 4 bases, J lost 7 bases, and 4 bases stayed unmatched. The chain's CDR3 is CASSVRGDQPQHF. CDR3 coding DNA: TGTGCCAGCAGTGTCAGGGGGGACCAGCCCCAGCATTTT.

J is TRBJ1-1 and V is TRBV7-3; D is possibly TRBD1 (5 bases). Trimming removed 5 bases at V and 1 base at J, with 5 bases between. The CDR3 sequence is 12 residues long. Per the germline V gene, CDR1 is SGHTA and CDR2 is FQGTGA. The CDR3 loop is CASSGQNTEAFF. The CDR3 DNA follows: TGTGCCAGCAGCGGACAGAACACTGAAGCTTTCTTT.

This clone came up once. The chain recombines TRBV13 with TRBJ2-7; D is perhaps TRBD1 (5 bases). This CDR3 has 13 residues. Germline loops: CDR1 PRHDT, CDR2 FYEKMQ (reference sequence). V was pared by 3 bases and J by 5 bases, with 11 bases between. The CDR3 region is CASSFPGFHEQYF. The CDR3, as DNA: TGTGCCAGCAGCTTTCCAGGGTTCCACGAGCAGTACTTC. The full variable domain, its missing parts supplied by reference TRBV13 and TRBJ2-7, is AAGVIQSPRHLIKEKRETATLKCYPIPRHDTVYWYQQGPGQDPQFLISFYEKMQSDKGSIPDRFSAQQFSDYHSELNMSSLELGDSALYFCASSFPGFHEQYFGPGTRLTVT.

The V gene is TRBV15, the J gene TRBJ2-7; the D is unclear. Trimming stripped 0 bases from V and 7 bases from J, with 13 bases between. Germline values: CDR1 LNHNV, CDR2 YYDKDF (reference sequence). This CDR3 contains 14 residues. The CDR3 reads CATSRDLAPTEQYF. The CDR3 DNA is TGTGCCACCAGCAGAGATTTGGCACCAACGGAGCAGTACTTC.

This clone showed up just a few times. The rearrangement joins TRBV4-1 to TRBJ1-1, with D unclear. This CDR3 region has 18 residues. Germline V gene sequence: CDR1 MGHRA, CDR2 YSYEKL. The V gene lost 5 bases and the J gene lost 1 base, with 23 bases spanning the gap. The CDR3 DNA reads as TGCGCCAGCAGCTTACGCCGGGAGAGGGCCTCGGGGAACACTGAAGCTTTCTTT. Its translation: CASSLRRERASGNTEAFF.

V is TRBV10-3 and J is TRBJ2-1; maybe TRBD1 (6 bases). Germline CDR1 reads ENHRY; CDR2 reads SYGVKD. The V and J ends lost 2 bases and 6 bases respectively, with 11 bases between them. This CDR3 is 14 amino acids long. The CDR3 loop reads CAISETGQTNEQFF. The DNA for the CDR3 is TGTGCCATCAGTGAGACCGGACAGACCAATGAGCAGTTCTTC.

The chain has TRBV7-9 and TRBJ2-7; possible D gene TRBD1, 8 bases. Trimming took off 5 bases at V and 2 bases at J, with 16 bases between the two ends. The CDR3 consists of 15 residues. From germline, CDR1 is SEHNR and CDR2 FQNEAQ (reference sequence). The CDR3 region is CASSIWTGTTYEQYF. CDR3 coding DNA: TGTGCCAGCAGCATCTGGACAGGGACTACCTACGAGCAGTACTTC. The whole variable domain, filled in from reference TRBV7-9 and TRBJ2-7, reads DTGVSQNPRHKITKRGQNVTFRCDPISEHNRLYWYRQTLGQGPEFLTYFQNEAQLEKSRLLSDRFSAERPKGSFSTLEIQRTEQGDSAMYLCASSIWTGTTYEQYFGPGTRLTVT.

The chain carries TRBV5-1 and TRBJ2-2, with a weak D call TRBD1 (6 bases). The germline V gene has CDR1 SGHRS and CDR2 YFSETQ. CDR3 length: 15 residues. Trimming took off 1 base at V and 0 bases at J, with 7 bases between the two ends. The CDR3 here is CASSLQGPNTGELFF. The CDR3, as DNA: TGCGCCAGCAGCTTGCAGGGGCCGAACACCGGGGAGCTGTTTTTT.

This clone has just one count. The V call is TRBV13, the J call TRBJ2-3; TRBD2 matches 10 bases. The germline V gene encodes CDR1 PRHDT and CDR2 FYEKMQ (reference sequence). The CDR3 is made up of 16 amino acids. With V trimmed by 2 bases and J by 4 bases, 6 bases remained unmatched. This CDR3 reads CASSLFSGGAPDTQYF. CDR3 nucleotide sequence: TGTGCCAGCAGCTTATTCAGCGGGGGGGCCCCAGATACGCAGTATTTT.

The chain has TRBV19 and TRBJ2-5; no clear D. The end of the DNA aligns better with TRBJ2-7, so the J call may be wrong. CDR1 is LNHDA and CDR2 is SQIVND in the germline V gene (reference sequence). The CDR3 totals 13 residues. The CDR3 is CASTSPLSYEQYF. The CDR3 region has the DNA TGTGCCAGTACCTCTCCGCTCTCCTACGAGCAGTACTTC.

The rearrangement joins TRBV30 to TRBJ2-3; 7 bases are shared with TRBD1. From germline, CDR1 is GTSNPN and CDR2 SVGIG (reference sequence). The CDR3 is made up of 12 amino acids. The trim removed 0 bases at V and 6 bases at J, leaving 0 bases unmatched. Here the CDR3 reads CAWSVQGDTQYF. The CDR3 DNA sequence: TGTGCCTGGAGTGTACAGGGGGATACGCAGTATTTT.

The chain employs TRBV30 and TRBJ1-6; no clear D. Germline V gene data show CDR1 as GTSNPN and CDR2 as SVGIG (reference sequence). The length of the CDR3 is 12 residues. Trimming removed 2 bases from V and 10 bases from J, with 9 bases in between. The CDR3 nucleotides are TGTGCCTGGAGTTCCTCGGGATCACCCCTCCACTTT. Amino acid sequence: CAWSSSGSPLHF.

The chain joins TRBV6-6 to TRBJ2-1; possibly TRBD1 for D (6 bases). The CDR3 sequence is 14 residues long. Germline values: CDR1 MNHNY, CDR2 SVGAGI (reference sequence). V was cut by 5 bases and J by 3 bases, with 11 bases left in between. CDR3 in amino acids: CASSAEGDYNEQFF. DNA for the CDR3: TGTGCCAGCAGTGCCGAGGGGGACTACAATGAGCAGTTCTTC.